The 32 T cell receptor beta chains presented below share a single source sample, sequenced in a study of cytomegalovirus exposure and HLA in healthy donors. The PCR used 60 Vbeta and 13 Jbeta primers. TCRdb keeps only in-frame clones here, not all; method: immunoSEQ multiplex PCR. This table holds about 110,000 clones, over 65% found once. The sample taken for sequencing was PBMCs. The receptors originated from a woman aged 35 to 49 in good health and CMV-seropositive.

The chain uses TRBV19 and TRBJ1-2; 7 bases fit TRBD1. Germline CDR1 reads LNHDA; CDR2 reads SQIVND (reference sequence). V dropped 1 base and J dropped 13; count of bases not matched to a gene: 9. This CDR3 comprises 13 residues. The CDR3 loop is CASSIVGDRASTF. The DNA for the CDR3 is TGTGCCAGTAGTATAGTAGGAGACAGGGCGAGCACCTTC.

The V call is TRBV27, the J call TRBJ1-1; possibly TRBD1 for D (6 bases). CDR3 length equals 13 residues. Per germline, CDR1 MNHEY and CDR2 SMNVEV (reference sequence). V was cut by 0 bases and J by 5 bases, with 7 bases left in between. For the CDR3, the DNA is TGTGCCAGCAGTTTATCGACAGGAACTGAAGCTTTCTTT. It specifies CASSLSTGTEAFF.

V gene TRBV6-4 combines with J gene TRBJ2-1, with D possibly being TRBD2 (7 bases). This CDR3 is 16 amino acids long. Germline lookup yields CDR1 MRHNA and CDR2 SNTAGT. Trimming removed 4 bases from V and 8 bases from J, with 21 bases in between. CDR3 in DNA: TGTGCCAGCAGTGGCCCAGTACTAGGAGGGGGGGATGAGCAGTTCTTC. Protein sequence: CASSGPVLGGGDEQFF.

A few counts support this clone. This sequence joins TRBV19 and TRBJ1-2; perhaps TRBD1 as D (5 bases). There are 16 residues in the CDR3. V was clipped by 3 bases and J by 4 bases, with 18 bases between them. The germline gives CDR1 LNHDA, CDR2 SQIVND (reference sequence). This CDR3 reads CASSMSQGGVRYGYTF. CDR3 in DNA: TGTGCCAGTAGTATGTCCCAGGGAGGGGTCCGCTATGGCTACACCTTC.

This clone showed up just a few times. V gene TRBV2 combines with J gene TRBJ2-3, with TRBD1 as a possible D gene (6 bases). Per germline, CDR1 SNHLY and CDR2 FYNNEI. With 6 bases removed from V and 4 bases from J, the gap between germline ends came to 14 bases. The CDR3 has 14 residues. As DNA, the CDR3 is TGTGCCAGCAGATTGGGCAGGGGCGCAGATACGCAGTATTTT. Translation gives CASRLGRGADTQYF. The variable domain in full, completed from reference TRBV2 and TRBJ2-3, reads EPEVTQTPSHQVTQMGQEVILRCVPISNHLYFYWYRQILGQKVEFLVSFYNNEISEKSEIFDDQFSVERPDGSNFTLKIRSTKLEDSAMYFCASRLGRGADTQYFGPGTRLTVL.

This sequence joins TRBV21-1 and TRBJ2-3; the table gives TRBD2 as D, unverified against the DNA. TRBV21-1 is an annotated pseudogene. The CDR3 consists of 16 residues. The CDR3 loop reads CASSKCLRPPGATQYF. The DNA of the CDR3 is TGTGCCAGCAGCAAATGTTTGAGGCCACCCGGCGCTACGCAGTATTTT.

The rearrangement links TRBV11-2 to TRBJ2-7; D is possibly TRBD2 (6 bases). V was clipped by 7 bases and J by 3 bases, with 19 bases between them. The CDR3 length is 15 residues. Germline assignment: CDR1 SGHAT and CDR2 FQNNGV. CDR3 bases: TGTGCCAGCACCCTTAGGGGAGGTACACACTACGAGCAGTACTTC. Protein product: CASTLRGGTHYEQYF.

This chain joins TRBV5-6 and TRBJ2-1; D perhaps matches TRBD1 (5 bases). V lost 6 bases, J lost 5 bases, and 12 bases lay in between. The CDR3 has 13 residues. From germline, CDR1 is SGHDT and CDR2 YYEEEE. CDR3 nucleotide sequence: TGTGCCAGCACGCCAGGGCCGAACAATGAGCAGTTCTTC. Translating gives CASTPGPNNEQFF.

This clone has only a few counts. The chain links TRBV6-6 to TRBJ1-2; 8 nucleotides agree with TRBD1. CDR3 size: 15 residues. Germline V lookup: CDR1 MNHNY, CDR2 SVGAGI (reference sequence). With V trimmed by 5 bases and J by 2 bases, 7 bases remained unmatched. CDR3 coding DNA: TGTGCCAGCAGTCGGATAACAGGGGGAAACTATGGCTACACCTTC. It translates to CASSRITGGNYGYTF.

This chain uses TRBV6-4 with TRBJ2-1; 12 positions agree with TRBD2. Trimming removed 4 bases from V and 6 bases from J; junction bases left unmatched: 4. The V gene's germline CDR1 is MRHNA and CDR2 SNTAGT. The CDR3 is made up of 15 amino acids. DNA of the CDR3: TGTGCCAGCAGTGTCGGGACTAGCGGGTCCAATGAGCAGTTCTTC. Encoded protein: CASSVGTSGSNEQFF.

Written as DNA, the CDR3 is TGTGCCAGTAGTACGGGTGGGTTAGCGGGAGCGGAGTTCTTC. Amino acid sequence: CASSTGGLAGAEFF. This sequence joins TRBV19 and TRBJ2-1, with 9 bases lining up with TRBD2. J gave up 14 bases and V 4 bases, and 12 bases lay outside the gene matches. CDR1 is LNHDA and CDR2 is SQIVND in the germline V gene (reference sequence). The CDR3 is 14 amino acids.

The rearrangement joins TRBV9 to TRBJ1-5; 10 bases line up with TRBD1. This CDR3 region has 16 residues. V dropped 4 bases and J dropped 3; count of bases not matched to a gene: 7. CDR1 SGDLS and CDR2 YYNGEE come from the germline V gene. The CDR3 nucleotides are TGTGCCAGCAGCCCCTGGGACAGGGGTGACAATCAGCCCCAGCATTTT. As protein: CASSPWDRGDNQPQHF.

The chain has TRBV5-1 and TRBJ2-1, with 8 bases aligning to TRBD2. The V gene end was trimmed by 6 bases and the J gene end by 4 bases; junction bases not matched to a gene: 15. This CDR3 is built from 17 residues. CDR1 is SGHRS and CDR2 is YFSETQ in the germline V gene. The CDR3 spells CASMRLAGSSGYNEQFF. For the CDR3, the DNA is TGCGCCAGCATGAGGCTAGCGGGTTCCTCGGGTTACAATGAGCAGTTCTTC.

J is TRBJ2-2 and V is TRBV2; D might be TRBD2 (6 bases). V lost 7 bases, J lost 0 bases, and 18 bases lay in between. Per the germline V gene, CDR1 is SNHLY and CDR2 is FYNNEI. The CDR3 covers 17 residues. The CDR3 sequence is CASTPSRLASNTGELFF. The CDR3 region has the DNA TGTGCCAGCACTCCATCCCGGCTAGCGTCGAACACCGGGGAGCTGTTTTTT.

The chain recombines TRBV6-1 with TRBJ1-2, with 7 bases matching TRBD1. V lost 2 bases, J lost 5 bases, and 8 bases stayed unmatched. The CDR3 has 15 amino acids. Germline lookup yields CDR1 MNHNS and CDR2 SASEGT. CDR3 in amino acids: CASSEKGAKVYGYTF. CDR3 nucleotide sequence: TGTGCCAGCAGTGAAAAGGGGGCGAAAGTATATGGCTACACCTTC.

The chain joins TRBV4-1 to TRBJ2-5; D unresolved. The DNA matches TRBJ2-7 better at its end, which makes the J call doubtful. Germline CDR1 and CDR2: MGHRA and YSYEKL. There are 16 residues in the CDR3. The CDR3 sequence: CASSQDSGARSYEQYF. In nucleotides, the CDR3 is TGCGCCAGCAGCCAAGACTCCGGAGCTCGCTCCTACGAGCAGTACTTC.

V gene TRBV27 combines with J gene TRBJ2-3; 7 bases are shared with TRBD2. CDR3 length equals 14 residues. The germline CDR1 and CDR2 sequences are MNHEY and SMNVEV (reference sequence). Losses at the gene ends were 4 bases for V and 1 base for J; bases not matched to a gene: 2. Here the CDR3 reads CASSSRGGTDTQYF. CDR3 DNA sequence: TGTGCCAGCAGTTCCCGGGGGGGCACAGATACGCAGTATTTT.

The DNA of the CDR3 is TGCAGGGCGGGTAACTATGGCTACACCTTC. Its protein is CRAGNYGYTF. V usage is TRBV20-1 and J usage is TRBJ1-2; D is unclear. The CDR3 totals 10 residues. The V gene's germline CDR1 is DFQATT and CDR2 SNEGSKA (reference sequence).

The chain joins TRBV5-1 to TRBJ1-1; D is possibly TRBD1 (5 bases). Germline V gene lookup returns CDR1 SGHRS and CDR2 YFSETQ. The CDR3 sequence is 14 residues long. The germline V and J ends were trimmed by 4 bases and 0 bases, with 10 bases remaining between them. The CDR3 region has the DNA TGCGCCAGCAGCCGAGCGGGGGTGAACACTGAAGCTTTCTTT. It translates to CASSRAGVNTEAFF.

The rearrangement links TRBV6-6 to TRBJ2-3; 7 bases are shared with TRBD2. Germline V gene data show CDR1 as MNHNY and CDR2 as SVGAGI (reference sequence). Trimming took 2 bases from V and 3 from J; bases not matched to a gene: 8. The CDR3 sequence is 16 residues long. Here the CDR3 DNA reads TGTGCCAGCAGTTACCTCAAGGGAGGGTTTACAGATACGCAGTATTTT. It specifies CASSYLKGGFTDTQYF.

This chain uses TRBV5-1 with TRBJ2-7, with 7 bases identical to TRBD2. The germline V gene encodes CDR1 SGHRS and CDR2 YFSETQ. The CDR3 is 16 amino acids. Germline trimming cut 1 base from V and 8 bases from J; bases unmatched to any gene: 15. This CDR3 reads CASSLSPAGTQGKQYF. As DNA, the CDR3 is TGCGCCAGCAGCTTGAGCCCAGCGGGGACCCAAGGGAAGCAGTACTTC.

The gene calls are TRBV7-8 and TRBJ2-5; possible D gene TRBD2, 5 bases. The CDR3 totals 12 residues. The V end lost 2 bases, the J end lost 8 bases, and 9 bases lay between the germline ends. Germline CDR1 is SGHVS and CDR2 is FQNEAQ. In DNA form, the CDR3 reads TGTGCCAGCAGCTTATCGGGGTATACCCAGTACTTC. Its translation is CASSLSGYTQYF.

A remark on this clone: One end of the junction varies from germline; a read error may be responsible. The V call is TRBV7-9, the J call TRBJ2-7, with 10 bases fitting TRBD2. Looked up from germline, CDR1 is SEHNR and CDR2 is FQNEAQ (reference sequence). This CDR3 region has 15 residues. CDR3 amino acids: CSSSKLAGSSYEQYF. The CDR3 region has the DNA TGTTCCAGCAGTAAACTAGCGGGGAGCTCCTACGAGCAGTACTTC.

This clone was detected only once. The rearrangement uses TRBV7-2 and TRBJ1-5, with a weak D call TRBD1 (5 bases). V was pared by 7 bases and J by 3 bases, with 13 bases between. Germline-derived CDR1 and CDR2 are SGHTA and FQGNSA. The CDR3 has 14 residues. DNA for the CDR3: TGTGCCAGCACACGGCAGGGCCTCAATCAGCCCCAGCATTTT. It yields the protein CASTRQGLNQPQHF.

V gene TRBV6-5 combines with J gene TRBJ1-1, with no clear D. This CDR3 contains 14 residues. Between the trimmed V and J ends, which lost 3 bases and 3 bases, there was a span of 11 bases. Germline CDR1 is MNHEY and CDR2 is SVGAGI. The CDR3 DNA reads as TGTGCCAGCAGTTATGGTCTCGGGGACACTGAAGCTTTCTTT. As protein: CASSYGLGDTEAFF.

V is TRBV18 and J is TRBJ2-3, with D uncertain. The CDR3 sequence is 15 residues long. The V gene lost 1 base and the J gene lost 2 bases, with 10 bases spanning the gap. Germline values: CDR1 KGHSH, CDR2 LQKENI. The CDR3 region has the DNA TGTGCCAGCTCACCACAGATAGCCTCCACAGATACGCAGTATTTT. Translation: CASSPQIASTDTQYF.

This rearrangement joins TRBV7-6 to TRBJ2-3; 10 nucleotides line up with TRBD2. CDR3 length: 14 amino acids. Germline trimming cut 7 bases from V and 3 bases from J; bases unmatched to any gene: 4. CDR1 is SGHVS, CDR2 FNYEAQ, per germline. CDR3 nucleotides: TGTGCCAGCACCCAGCGGGGGGGTACAGATACGCAGTATTTT. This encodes CASTQRGGTDTQYF.

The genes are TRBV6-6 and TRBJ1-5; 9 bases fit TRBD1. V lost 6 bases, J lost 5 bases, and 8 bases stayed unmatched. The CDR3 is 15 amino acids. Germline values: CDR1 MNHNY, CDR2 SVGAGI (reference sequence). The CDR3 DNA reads TGTGCCAGCAGCATGACAGGGGGGTATTATCAGCCCCAGCATTTT. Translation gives CASSMTGGYYQPQHF.

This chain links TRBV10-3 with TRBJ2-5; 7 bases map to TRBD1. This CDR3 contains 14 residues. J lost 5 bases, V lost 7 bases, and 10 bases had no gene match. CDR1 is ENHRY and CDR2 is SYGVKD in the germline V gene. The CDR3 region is CAIKEQGQGETQYF. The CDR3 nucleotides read TGTGCCATCAAGGAACAGGGGCAAGGGGAGACCCAGTACTTC.

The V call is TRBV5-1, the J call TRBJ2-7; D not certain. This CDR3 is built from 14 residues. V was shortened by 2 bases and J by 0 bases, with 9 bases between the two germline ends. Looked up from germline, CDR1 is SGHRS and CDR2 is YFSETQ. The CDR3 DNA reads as TGCGCCAGCAGCTTTTCAGGTTTCTCCTACGAGCAGTACTTC. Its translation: CASSFSGFSYEQYF.

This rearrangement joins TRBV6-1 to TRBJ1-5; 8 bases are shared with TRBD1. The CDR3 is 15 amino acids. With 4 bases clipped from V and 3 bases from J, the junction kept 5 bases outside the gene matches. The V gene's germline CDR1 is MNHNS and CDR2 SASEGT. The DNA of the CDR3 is TGTGCCAGCAGTGTATTGACAGGGGCCAATCAGCCCCAGCATTTT. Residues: CASSVLTGANQPQHF.

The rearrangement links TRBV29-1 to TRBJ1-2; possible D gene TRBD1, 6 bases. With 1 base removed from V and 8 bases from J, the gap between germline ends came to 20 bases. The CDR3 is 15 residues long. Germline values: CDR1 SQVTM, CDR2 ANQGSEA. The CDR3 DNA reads TGCAGCGTTGAAGGCCCCGGGGGGGGCGCGTGGGGCTACACCTTC. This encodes CSVEGPGGGAWGYTF.